These T cell receptor beta chains were read from a single sample in a study of regulatory T cells in long-lasting Graves disease. Via MiXCR, TCRdb re-called the multiplex PCR reads, giving one row per CDR3 protein. The data show a few hundred thousand distinct CDR3 sequences, with about 15% seen just once and 7.8% held by the top ten. These data also formed part of another study, on T cells in Graves' hyperthyroidism and ophthalmopathy.

Sequenced material: peripheral blood mononuclear cells (PBMCs), taken at new diagnosis, from a patient treated with antithyroid drugs. The receptors stem from a woman aged 40-49 years with Graves disease. The CDR3 runs from the conserved cysteine through the conserved F or W. A D gene is named only where the DNA matches it firmly. Clone size is stated in some rows and not others, as once, few, many or a class when expanded.

J | D | V | length | size | CDR3 | DNA
TRBJ1-1 | TRBD1 | TRBV6-1 | 15 | many | CASRDPGQGSTEAFF | TGTGCCAGCAGGGATCCGGGACAGGGGAGCACTGAAGCTTTCTTT
TRBJ2-5 | TRBD2 | TRBV19 | 14 | many | CASSIGLVQETQYF | TGTGCCAGTAGTATCGGACTAGTCCAAGAGACCCAGTACTTC
TRBJ2-2 | - | TRBV24-1 | 14 | many | CATSDSANTGELFF | TGTGCCACCAGTGATTCAGCGAACACCGGGGAGCTGTTTTTT
TRBJ2-2 | - | TRBV7-9 | 16 | - | CASSWGQGPNTGELFF | TGTGCCAGCAGCTGGGGGCAGGGGCCTAACACCGGGGAGCTGTTTTTT
TRBJ2-5 | - | TRBV27 | 15 | many | CASSFGDSGGETQYF | TGTGCCAGCAGTTTCGGAGATAGCGGTGGAGAGACCCAGTACTTC
TRBJ1-6 | - | TRBV28 | 13 | many | CASSLQGGRTLHF | TGTGCCAGCAGTTTACAGGGAGGGAGGACCCTCCACTTT
TRBJ1-1 | - | TRBV28 | 15 | - | CARSLWTVGNTEAFF | TGTGCCAGGAGTTTGTGGACAGTTGGGAACACTGAAGCTTTCTTT
TRBJ2-1 | - | TRBV24-1 | 13 | - | CATSGSSYNEQFF | TGTGCCACCAGTGGTAGCTCCTACAATGAGCAGTTCTTC
TRBJ1-5 | TRBD1 | TRBV12-3/TRBV12-4 | 15 | many | CASSSTGGLDQPQHF | TGTGCCAGCAGTTCGACAGGGGGATTAGATCAGCCCCAGCATTTT
TRBJ2-2 | - | TRBV28 | 14 | - | CASSYRANTGELFF | TGTGCCAGCAGTTATAGGGCGAACACCGGGGAGCTGTTTTTT
TRBJ1-2 | - | TRBV3-1 | 15 | many | CASSQDHSGSYGYTF | TGTGCCAGCAGCCAAGATCATAGTGGGTCATATGGCTACACCTTC
TRBJ1-4 | TRBD1 | TRBV27 | 13 | few | CASSRQGTEKLFF | TGTGCCAGCAGTCGACAGGGGACTGAAAAACTGTTTTTT
TRBJ2-1 | TRBD2 | TRBV7-9 | 15 | many | CASSSSGTRVNEQFF | TGTGCCAGCAGCTCTTCCGGGACTAGGGTCAATGAGCAGTTCTTC
TRBJ1-3 | - | TRBV18 | 16 | many | CASSPRPGSSGNTIYF | TGTGCCAGCTCACCACGTCCAGGGAGCTCTGGAAACACCATATATTTT
TRBJ2-5 | - | TRBV11-3 | 14 | many | CASSVHRAQETQYF | TGTGCCAGCAGCGTACACCGGGCCCAAGAGACCCAGTACTTC
TRBJ2-2 | - | TRBV5-6 | 13 | many | CASTTENTGELFF | TGTGCCAGCACAACGGAGAACACCGGGGAGCTGTTTTTT
TRBJ1-1 | - | TRBV18 | 15 | - | CASSPTGAANTEAFF | TGTGCCAGCTCACCAACCGGGGCCGCGAACACTGAAGCTTTCTTT
TRBJ1-5 | - | TRBV28 | 12 | many | CASRISNQPQHF | TGTGCCAGCAGAATAAGCAATCAGCCCCAGCATTTT
TRBJ2-1 | TRBD2 | TRBV28 | 16 | - | CASSLGGRLAGDEQFF | TGTGCCAGCAGTTTGGGGGGGAGACTAGCGGGAGATGAGCAGTTCTTC
TRBJ2-1 | - | TRBV6-2/TRBV6-3 | 17 | many | CASSYDVSQSSYNEQFF | TGTGCCAGCAGTTACGACGTCAGCCAAAGCTCCTACAATGAGCAGTTCTTC
TRBJ2-7 | - | TRBV14 | 15 | - | CASSHRTTGYYEQYF | TGTGCCAGCAGCCATCGAACGACAGGTTACTACGAGCAGTACTTC
TRBJ2-7 | - | TRBV6-5 | 14 | - | CASSYSQSVGEQYF | TGTGCCAGCAGTTACTCGCAGAGTGTGGGCGAGCAGTACTTC
TRBJ2-6 | - | TRBV2 | 14 | many | CASRSDSGANVLTF | TGTGCCAGCAGAAGTGACTCAGGGGCCAACGTCCTGACTTTC